This passage covers 18 T cell receptor beta chains from one sample sequenced in a study of blood T cells in healthy people across ages. Sample-barcoded 5' priming and a J-beta primer mix drove a second PCR of roughly 7 to 11 cycles. TCRdb reprocessed the 5' RACE reads with MiXCR, giving one entry per CDR3 protein. The sample shows more than 1 million distinct CDR3 sequences, 40% to 45% of them seen only once. The sequenced sample was blood. The source of these receptors is a woman aged 55-69 years in good health.

The J gene is TRBJ2-3, the V gene TRBV12-3 or TRBV12-4, with D unclear. V was trimmed by 6 bases and J by 5 bases, leaving 9 bases between them. The CDR3 is made up of 12 amino acids. The CDR3 sequence is CASRFPGDTQYF. CDR3 DNA: TGTGCCAGCAGATTTCCAGGAGATACGCAGTATTTT.

This clonotype has just a few counts. The chain joins TRBV11-1 to TRBJ2-1; 8 bases are shared with TRBD2. This CDR3 is built from 13 residues. The V gene end was trimmed by 10 bases and the J gene end by 5 bases; junction bases not matched to a gene: 7. Germline V gene lookup returns CDR1 SGHAT and CDR2 FQDESV (reference sequence). The CDR3 sequence: CAIGTGGNNEQFF. CDR3 nucleotide sequence: TGTGCCATCGGGACGGGAGGGAACAATGAGCAGTTCTTC.

This clonotype was picked up one time. The chain is built from TRBV20-1 and TRBJ1-4; D unclear. The CDR3 consists of 16 residues. V lost 0 bases and J lost 12, with 23 bases in between. Germline assignment: CDR1 DFQATT and CDR2 SNEGSKA (reference sequence). The CDR3 spells CSARDGRRPAGEELFF. The DNA for the CDR3 is TGCAGTGCTAGAGACGGCCGCAGGCCGGCCGGGGAAGAACTGTTTTTT.

This clonotype was seen a handful of times. J is TRBJ1-1 and V is TRBV10-2; D gene uncertain. The V end lost 6 bases, the J end lost 1 base, and 12 bases lay between the germline ends. The CDR3 covers 14 residues. Germline V lookup: CDR1 WSHSY, CDR2 SAAADI. The CDR3 here is CASRETAQNTEAFF. In nucleotides, the CDR3 is TGCGCCAGCAGGGAAACAGCCCAGAACACTGAAGCTTTCTTT.

This clonotype was found a few times. This chain connects TRBV19 to TRBJ2-7; 10 bases are a match to TRBD2. Germline-derived CDR1 and CDR2 are LNHDA and SQIVND (reference sequence). CDR3 length equals 11 residues. Losses at the gene ends were 8 bases for V and 6 bases for J; bases not matched to a gene: 1. CDR3 sequence (DNA): TGTGCCAGTCAGCGGGAGGGCGAGCAGTACTTC. It is translated as CASQREGEQYF. Combining the CDR3 with reference TRBV19 and TRBJ2-7 gives the whole variable domain DGGITQSPKYLFRKEGQNVTLSCEQNLNHDAMYWYRQDPGQGLRLIYYSQIVNDFQKGDIAEGYSVSREKKESFPLTVTSAQKNPTAFYLCASQREGEQYFGPGTRLTVT.

The chain uses TRBV15 and TRBJ2-7; D not certain. Germline CDR1 LNHNV, CDR2 YYDKDF (reference sequence). CDR3 length equals 14 residues. The V and J ends lost 0 bases and 6 bases respectively, with 12 bases between them. For the CDR3, the DNA is TGTGCCACCAGCAGAGATTTAAGTCAGGCCGAGCAGTACTTC. Its translation: CATSRDLSQAEQYF.

The chain joins TRBV20-1 to TRBJ2-7, with D perhaps matching TRBD2 (5 bases). V was shortened by 3 bases and J by 5 bases, with 8 bases between the two germline ends. Germline CDR1 and CDR2: DFQATT and SNEGSKA (reference sequence). The CDR3 runs 11 residues. Here the CDR3 reads CSASAGDEQYF. Here the CDR3 DNA reads TGCAGTGCTAGTGCCGGGGACGAGCAGTACTTC.

This clonotype was observed many times. V usage is TRBV6-2 or TRBV6-3 and J usage is TRBJ2-7; D not certain. CDR1 is MNHEY and CDR2 is SVGEGT in the germline V gene. The length of the CDR3 is 11 residues. The CDR3 protein is CGTTSSYEQYF. CDR3 DNA sequence: TGTGGTACGACAAGCTCCTACGAGCAGTACTTC.

V and J are TRBV29-1 and TRBJ1-4; D remains unclear. This CDR3 is built from 12 residues. The germline V and J ends were trimmed by 4 bases and 7 bases, with 10 bases remaining between them. Germline lookup yields CDR1 SQVTM and CDR2 ANQGSEA. CDR3 nucleotide sequence: TGCAGCGTTGCGACTGGTGGTGAAAAACTGTTTTTT. As protein: CSVATGGEKLFF. Full variable domain (remainder filled in from reference TRBV29-1 and TRBJ1-4): SAVISQKPSRDICQRGTSLTIQCQVDSQVTMMFWYRQQPGQSLTLIATANQGSEATYESGFVIDKFPISRPNLTFSTLTVSNMSPEDSSIYLCSVATGGEKLFFGSGTQLSVL.

This clonotype is a singleton in its sample. The chain employs TRBV28 and TRBJ2-1; 8 nucleotides match TRBD2. Germline CDR1 MDHEN, CDR2 SYDVKM. There are 14 residues in the CDR3. J lost 6 bases, V lost 7 bases, and 8 bases had no gene match. The chain's CDR3 is CASKGGAGVNEQFF. In DNA form, the CDR3 reads TGTGCCAGCAAAGGGGGAGCGGGAGTCAATGAGCAGTTCTTC.

This clonotype has only a few counts. V usage is TRBV5-1 and J usage is TRBJ2-6; a possible D gene is TRBD1 (6 bases). The CDR3 covers 15 residues. Trimming took off 3 bases at V and 4 bases at J, with 11 bases between the two ends. Germline values: CDR1 SGHRS, CDR2 YFSETQ. The CDR3 reads CASSSQGTGANVLTF. In DNA, the CDR3 is TGCGCCAGCAGCTCACAGGGAACCGGGGCCAACGTCCTGACTTTC. Full variable domain (missing parts from reference TRBV5-1 and TRBJ2-6): KAGVTQTPRYLIKTRGQQVTLSCSPISGHRSVSWYQQTPGQGLQFLFEYFSETQRNKGNFPGRFSGRQFSNSRSEMNVSTLELGDSALYLCASSSQGTGANVLTFGAGSRLTVL.

The chain carries TRBV20-1 and TRBJ1-5, with 8 bases matching TRBD1. Germline V CDR1 and CDR2: DFQATT, SNEGSKA (reference sequence). CDR3 length equals 16 residues. The junction had 12 bases not matched to a gene; V was cut back by 3 bases and J by 5 bases. The CDR3 coding sequence is TGCAGTGCTAGGGAAGACCCGGGACAGGATCATCAGCCCCAGCATTTT. Its translation: CSAREDPGQDHQPQHF.

This clonotype was detected a few times. A read error may account for a junction end that differs from germline. CDR3 DNA: TGTGCCAGCAGCTTATCCGGAAACAATGAGCAGTTCTTC. Translated: CASSLSGNNEQFF. The chain joins TRBV5-1 to TRBJ2-1; no firm D call. CDR1 SGHRS and CDR2 YFSETQ come from the germline V gene. The CDR3 runs 13 residues.

This chain connects TRBV9 to TRBJ2-2; TRBD2 matches 8 bases. Germline V lookup: CDR1 SGDLS, CDR2 YYNGEE. This CDR3 has 15 residues. The V gene end was trimmed by 0 bases and the J gene end by 7 bases; junction bases not matched to a gene: 5. The CDR3 protein is CASSVEGLEDGELFF. The CDR3 DNA follows: TGTGCCAGCAGCGTAGAGGGACTAGAGGACGGGGAGCTGTTTTTT. The variable domain in full, with the rest retrieved from reference TRBV9 and TRBJ2-2, is DSGVTQTPKHLITATGQRVTLRCSPRSGDLSVYWYQQSLDQGLQFLIQYYNGEERAKGNILERFSAQQFPDLHSELNLSSLELGDSALYFCASSVEGLEDGELFFGEGSRLTVL.

J is TRBJ2-1 and V is TRBV28, with TRBD2 identical over 13 bases. V was clipped by 2 bases and J by 10 bases; unmatched bases: 23. This CDR3 is 21 amino acids long. Germline loops: CDR1 MDHEN, CDR2 SYDVKM. In nucleotides, the CDR3 is TGTGCCAGCAGTTTACTCGTTGGGGTGCGCGGCGGACTAGCGGGAGCCTGGGAGCAGTTCTTC. It specifies CASSLLVGVRGGLAGAWEQFF. Filled out from reference TRBV28 and TRBJ2-1, the complete variable domain reads DVKVTQSSRYLVKRTGEKVFLECVQDMDHENMFWYRQDPGLGLRLIYFSYDVKMKEKGDIPEGYSVSREKKERFSLILESASTNQTSMYLCASSLLVGVRGGLAGAWEQFFGPGTRLTVL.

The V call is TRBV10-3, the J call TRBJ2-7; no clear D gene. V gave up 4 bases and J gave up 2 bases, with 15 bases separating them. The CDR3 runs to 15 residues. Germline lookup yields CDR1 ENHRY and CDR2 SYGVKD. This chain's CDR3 is CAISVDLRVAYEQYF. The CDR3 coding sequence is TGTGCCATCAGTGTGGATCTCCGGGTAGCCTACGAGCAGTACTTC.

The chain carries TRBV20-1 and TRBJ2-7; 7 bases match TRBD2. Germline lookup yields CDR1 DFQATT and CDR2 SNEGSKA (reference sequence). This CDR3 region has 13 residues. After removal of 4 bases from V and 3 bases from J, the junction contained 6 bases not matched to a gene. CDR3 amino acids: CSATSTSNYEQYF. The CDR3 DNA reads as TGCAGTGCTACCTCGACTAGCAACTACGAGCAGTACTTC.

In this sample, this clonotype turned up a few times. The J gene is TRBJ2-5, the V gene TRBV7-8; 8 nucleotides agree with TRBD1. The trim removed 2 bases at V and 7 bases at J, leaving 12 bases unmatched. This CDR3 spans 16 amino acids. CDR1 is SGHVS and CDR2 is FQNEAQ in the germline V gene. CDR3 in DNA: TGTGCCAGCAGCTTATTGAGGACAGGGCTGTCGGGGACCCAGTACTTC. Protein product: CASSLLRTGLSGTQYF.